What follows are 23 T cell receptor beta chains derived from one specimen sequenced in a study of blood T cell repertoires in COVID-19. Profiled with immunoSEQ multiplex PCR; TCRdb holds only in-frame clones, not every one. The sample holds some 50,000 clones, about 86% seen once. Material for sequencing was peripheral blood. The origin of the receptors is a human donor in a cohort sampled during active COVID-19.

The V and J genes are TRBV5-1 and TRBJ2-7; TRBD1 might be the D (6 bases). The CDR3 sequence is 13 residues long. CDR1 and CDR2 (germline): SGHRS, YFSETQ. Trimming left V 4 bases short and J 1 base short, with 9 bases between. As DNA, the CDR3 is TGCGCCAGCAGCCCACAGGGTTCCTACGAGCAGTACTTC. This codes for CASSPQGSYEQYF. The whole variable domain, filled in from reference TRBV5-1 and TRBJ2-7, reads KAGVTQTPRYLIKTRGQQVTLSCSPISGHRSVSWYQQTPGQGLQFLFEYFSETQRNKGNFPGRFSGRQFSNSRSEMNVSTLELGDSALYLCASSPQGSYEQYFGPGTRLTVT.

V usage is TRBV4-3 and J usage is TRBJ2-5; 9 bases agree with TRBD1. CDR3 length equals 13 residues. Per germline, CDR1 LGHNA and CDR2 YSLEER. The V segment lost 4 bases and the J segment 5 bases; nucleotides outside the gene matches: 2. This chain's CDR3 is CASSPGQGETQYF. CDR3 coding DNA: TGCGCCAGCAGCCCAGGACAGGGGGAGACCCAGTACTTC.

The J gene is TRBJ2-2, the V gene TRBV10-1, with D possibly matching TRBD1 (5 bases). The CDR3 contains 16 residues. Deletions cut 3 bases from V and 3 bases from J, with 14 bases between. CDR1 and CDR2 (germline): WNHNN, SYGVQD (reference sequence). CDR3 nucleotide sequence: TGCGCCAGCAGTGAAGGGGCGGTAGCCCACACCGGGGAGCTGTTTTTT. Translation: CASSEGAVAHTGELFF.

J is TRBJ1-5 and V is TRBV13; D uncertain. Germline V CDR1 and CDR2: PRHDT, FYEKMQ (reference sequence). The length of the CDR3 is 12 residues. V was trimmed by 0 bases and J by 6 bases, leaving 3 bases between them. The CDR3: CASSLGSQPQHF. DNA for the CDR3: TGTGCCAGCAGCTTAGGGAGTCAGCCCCAGCATTTT.

This clone was counted only a few times. The chain is built from TRBV19 and TRBJ1-1, with a tentative D call TRBD1 (6 bases). The length of the CDR3 is 15 residues. The V end lost 6 bases, the J end lost 3 bases, and 17 bases lay between the germline ends. Germline loops: CDR1 LNHDA, CDR2 SQIVND (reference sequence). The CDR3 region has the DNA TGTGCCAGTAGGCATACGGCAGGGGTGTACACTGAAGCTTTCTTT. It specifies CASRHTAGVYTEAFF.

This clone has only one observation. The genes are TRBV7-9 and TRBJ1-3; 7 bases are shared with TRBD1. The CDR3 has 15 residues. Germline-derived CDR1 and CDR2 are SEHNR and FQNEAQ (reference sequence). Trimming took 5 bases from V and 7 from J; bases not matched to a gene: 11. The CDR3 DNA reads as TGTGCCAGCAGCCAGGAGGGACAGAGGGGGAACACCATATATTTT. It encodes CASSQEGQRGNTIYF.

CDR3 nucleotide sequence: TGTGCCAGCAGCCCTCAGACTAGCGGGGACCAAGAGACCCAGTACTTC. This gives the protein CASSPQTSGDQETQYF. This chain connects TRBV6-2 or TRBV6-3 to TRBJ2-5; the match to TRBD2 covers 11 bases. V lost 6 bases and J lost 0; bases outside the gene matches: 6. The CDR3 is made up of 16 amino acids. CDR1 is MNHEY, CDR2 SVGEGT, per germline.

This chain uses TRBV12-3 or TRBV12-4 with TRBJ1-2; unclear D gene. The CDR3 is made up of 12 amino acids. The V and J ends lost 5 bases and 0 bases respectively, with 4 bases between them. The chain's CDR3 is CASSASNYGYTF. CDR3 bases: TGTGCCAGCAGTGCGTCTAACTATGGCTACACCTTC.

This chain connects TRBV6-4 to TRBJ2-3; 12 bases are shared with TRBD2. V was clipped by 5 bases and J by 5 bases; unmatched bases: 8. This CDR3 has 16 amino acids. The germline V gene encodes CDR1 MRHNA and CDR2 SNTAGT. CDR3 bases: TGTGCCAGCAGTATGCTAGCGGGGGGGCGTGGAGATACGCAGTATTTT. Amino acid sequence: CASSMLAGGRGDTQYF.

This clone has only one observation. A much larger clone differs from this one at a single base, so this may be a read error. The same CDR3 can be traced to other DNA sequences in this sample. V usage is TRBV5-1 and J usage is TRBJ1-1, with D possibly matching TRBD1 (5 bases). Per the germline V gene, CDR1 is SGHRS and CDR2 is YFSETQ. This CDR3 has 13 residues. V lost 2 bases to trimming and J lost 2 bases, with 7 bases between them. In nucleotides, the CDR3 is TGCGCCAGCAGCTTTAGGGGTAACACTGAAGCTTTCTTT. Its translation is CASSFRGNTEAFF.

The chain combines TRBV7-9 with TRBJ2-6; perhaps TRBD1 as D (5 bases). The CDR3 runs to 16 residues. Germline V gene lookup returns CDR1 SEHNR and CDR2 FQNEAQ (reference sequence). Deletions cut 4 bases from V and 0 bases from J, with 10 bases between. For the CDR3, the DNA is TGTGCCAGCAGCTCTCACAGGATCTCTGGGGCCAACGTCCTGACTTTC. Amino acid sequence: CASSSHRISGANVLTF.

The chain couples TRBV27 to TRBJ1-2, with TRBD1 matching 7 bases. V shed 6 bases, J shed 0 bases, and the junction held 7 bases outside the gene matches. Germline V gene sequence: CDR1 MNHEY, CDR2 SMNVEV (reference sequence). This CDR3 contains 15 residues. In DNA form, the CDR3 reads TGTGCCAGCAGCACCCGCGGGACAGCTAACTATGGCTACACCTTC. As protein: CASSTRGTANYGYTF.

As DNA, the CDR3 is TGTGCCAGCAGCCCCCGAGGCAGCCTATACACCTTC. Protein: CASSPRGSLYTF. This sequence joins TRBV3-1 (or the pseudogene TRBV3-2) and TRBJ1-2; D not certain. The CDR3 covers 12 residues. V was cut by 4 bases and J by 11 bases, with 14 bases left in between. In germline, CDR1 is LGHDT, CDR2 YNNKEL (reference sequence).

The J gene is TRBJ2-2, the V gene TRBV5-1; D is perhaps TRBD1 (5 bases). Germline lookup yields CDR1 SGHRS and CDR2 YFSETQ. The CDR3 spans 15 residues. Between the trimmed V and J ends, which lost 1 base and 0 bases, there was a span of 7 bases. The DNA for the CDR3 is TGCGCCAGCAGCTTGTCGACAGCGAACACCGGGGAGCTGTTTTTT. This translates into CASSLSTANTGELFF. Looking up the rest from reference TRBV5-1 and TRBJ2-2 gives the full variable domain: KAGVTQTPRYLIKTRGQQVTLSCSPISGHRSVSWYQQTPGQGLQFLFEYFSETQRNKGNFPGRFSGRQFSNSRSEMNVSTLELGDSALYLCASSLSTANTGELFFGEGSRLTVL.

The rearrangement uses TRBV4-3 and TRBJ1-6, with D unclear. Per germline, CDR1 LGHNA and CDR2 YSLEER. This CDR3 is 14 amino acids long. V shed 1 base and J shed 10 bases, with 11 bases lying between them. In nucleotides, the CDR3 is TGCGCCAGCAGCCAAGTCCCTCCCAGATCACCCCTCCACTTT. This sequence encodes CASSQVPPRSPLHF.

The genes are TRBV19 and TRBJ1-2; 7 positions agree with TRBD1. The CDR3 runs to 13 residues. The germline gives CDR1 LNHDA, CDR2 SQIVND (reference sequence). The trim removed 6 bases at V and 5 bases at J, leaving 6 bases unmatched. The chain's CDR3 is CASSTGVPYGYTF. The CDR3 nucleotides are TGTGCCAGTAGCACAGGGGTGCCGTATGGCTACACCTTC. Together with reference TRBV19 and TRBJ1-2, the CDR3 gives the full variable domain: DGGITQSPKYLFRKEGQNVTLSCEQNLNHDAMYWYRQDPGQGLRLIYYSQIVNDFQKGDIAEGYSVSREKKESFPLTVTSAQKNPTAFYLCASSTGVPYGYTFGSGTRLTVV.

V is TRBV19 and J is TRBJ1-4, with 8 bases that match TRBD1. CDR3 length: 17 amino acids. Germline assignment: CDR1 LNHDA and CDR2 SQIVND (reference sequence). Losses at the gene ends were 6 bases for V and 2 bases for J; bases not matched to a gene: 11. The CDR3 DNA is TGTGCCAGTAGCCGGACCGGGACAGGCTACACTAATGAAAAACTGTTTTTT. Translated: CASSRTGTGYTNEKLFF.

The V call is TRBV5-1, the J call TRBJ1-3, with 7 bases that match TRBD1. The CDR3 is 15 residues long. The J segment lost 0 bases and the V segment lost 3 bases, leaving 3 bases of the junction unmatched. Per germline, CDR1 SGHRS and CDR2 YFSETQ. CDR3: CASSWGQPSGNTIYF. Written as DNA, the CDR3 is TGCGCCAGCAGCTGGGGACAGCCCTCTGGAAACACCATATATTTT.

The chain combines TRBV30 with TRBJ2-7, with TRBD1 identical over 7 bases. Germline CDR1 is GTSNPN and CDR2 is SVGIG (reference sequence). This CDR3 region has 12 residues. With V trimmed by 2 bases and J by 4 bases, 2 bases remained unmatched. The CDR3 nucleotides read TGTGCCTGGAGTCGGACAGGATACGAGCAGTACTTC. Encoded protein: CAWSRTGYEQYF.

This clone came up a few times. V is TRBV18 and J is TRBJ1-1; maybe TRBD1 (5 bases). CDR1 is KGHSH, CDR2 LQKENI, per germline. Trimming took off 8 bases at V and 2 bases at J, with 15 bases between the two ends. This CDR3 has 14 amino acids. The CDR3 here is CASGQGAANTEAFF. For the CDR3, the DNA is TGTGCCAGCGGGCAAGGGGCGGCTAACACTGAAGCTTTCTTT.

A remark on this clone: Compared with germline, one end of the junction differs, possibly owing to a read error. V and J are TRBV30 and TRBJ2-7; 9 nucleotides line up with TRBD2. Germline V lookup: CDR1 GTSNPN, CDR2 SVGIG (reference sequence). This CDR3 spans 16 amino acids. Here the CDR3 DNA reads TGTGCCGGGAGGGGTAGCGGGGGCCGACGAGCCTACGAGCAGTACTTC. Encoded protein: CAGRGSGGRRAYEQYF.

This clone was picked up one time. V and J are TRBV27 and TRBJ2-7; tentatively, D is TRBD2 (5 bases). Trimming shortened V by 6 bases and J by 2 bases, and 11 bases separated the two germline ends. From germline, CDR1 is MNHEY and CDR2 SMNVEV (reference sequence). CDR3 length equals 13 residues. CDR3 nucleotides: TGTGCCAGCAGCTTGAGGGTGGCCTACGAGCAGTACTTC. The encoded protein is CASSLRVAYEQYF.

This chain uses TRBV6-6 with TRBJ1-2; perhaps TRBD1 as D (6 bases). Germline CDR1 and CDR2: MNHNY and SVGAGI (reference sequence). The CDR3 totals 16 residues. Trimming removed 5 bases at V and 5 bases at J, with 21 bases between. CDR3 bases: TGTGCCAGCAGTCCAGGACAGCTCGCCCCTCAGTATGGCTACACCTTC. It specifies CASSPGQLAPQYGYTF.